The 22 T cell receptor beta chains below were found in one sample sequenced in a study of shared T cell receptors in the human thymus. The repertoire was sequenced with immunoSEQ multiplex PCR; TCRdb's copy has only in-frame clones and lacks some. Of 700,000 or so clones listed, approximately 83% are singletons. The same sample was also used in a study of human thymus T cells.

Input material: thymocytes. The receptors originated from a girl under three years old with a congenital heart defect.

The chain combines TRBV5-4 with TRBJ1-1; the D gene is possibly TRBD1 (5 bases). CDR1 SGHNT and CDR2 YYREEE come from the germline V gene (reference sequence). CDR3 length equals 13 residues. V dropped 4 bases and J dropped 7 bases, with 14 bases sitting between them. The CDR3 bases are TGTGCCAGCAGCCCACCGACAGAAGATGAAGCTTTCTTT. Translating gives CASSPPTEDEAFF.

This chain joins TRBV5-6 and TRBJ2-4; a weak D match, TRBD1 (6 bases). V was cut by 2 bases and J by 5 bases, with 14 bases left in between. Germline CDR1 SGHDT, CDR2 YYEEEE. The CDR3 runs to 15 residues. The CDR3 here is CASSFRCAGENIQYF. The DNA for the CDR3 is TGTGCCAGCAGCTTTAGGTGCGCAGGGGAAAACATTCAGTACTTC.

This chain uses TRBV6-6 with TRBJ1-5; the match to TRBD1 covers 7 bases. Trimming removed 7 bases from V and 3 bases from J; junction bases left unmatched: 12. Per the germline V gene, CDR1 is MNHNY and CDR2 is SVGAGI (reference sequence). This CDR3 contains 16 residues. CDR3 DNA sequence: TGTGCCAGCAAGCTACCGGGACAGAGTACCAATCAGCCCCAGCATTTT. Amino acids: CASKLPGQSTNQPQHF.

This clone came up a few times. The CDR3 sequence: CASSQTGTGDYGYTF. The CDR3 coding sequence is TGCGCCAGCAGCCAAACCGGGACAGGGGACTATGGCTACACCTTC. V is TRBV4-3 and J is TRBJ1-2; 10 bases fit TRBD1. Germline V gene sequence: CDR1 LGHNA, CDR2 YSLEER. The V and J ends lost 2 bases and 3 bases, in that order; junction bases with no gene match: 3. The CDR3 has 15 amino acids.

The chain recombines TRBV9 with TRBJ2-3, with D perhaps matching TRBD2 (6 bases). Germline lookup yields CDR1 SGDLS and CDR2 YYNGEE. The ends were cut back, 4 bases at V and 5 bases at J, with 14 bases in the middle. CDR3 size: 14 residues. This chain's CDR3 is CASSRSRAGDTQYF. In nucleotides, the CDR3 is TGTGCCAGCAGCCGATCACGAGCGGGAGATACGCAGTATTTT.

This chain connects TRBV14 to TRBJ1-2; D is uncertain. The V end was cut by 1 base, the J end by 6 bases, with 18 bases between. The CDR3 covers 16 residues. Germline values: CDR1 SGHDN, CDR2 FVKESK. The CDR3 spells CASSQGVRHSGDGYTF. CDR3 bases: TGTGCCAGCAGCCAAGGTGTTAGGCATAGCGGGGATGGCTACACCTTC.

The CDR3 reads CASSSSPGTSGGTPEYF. As DNA, the CDR3 is TGTGCCAGCAGCTCCAGTCCCGGGACTAGCGGGGGGACTCCAGAGTACTTC. The chain links TRBV7-3 to TRBJ2-7, with 15 bases identical to TRBD2. The V and J ends lost 4 bases and 11 bases, in that order; junction bases with no gene match: 15. Germline CDR1 is SGHTA and CDR2 is FQGTGA. The CDR3 has 17 amino acids.

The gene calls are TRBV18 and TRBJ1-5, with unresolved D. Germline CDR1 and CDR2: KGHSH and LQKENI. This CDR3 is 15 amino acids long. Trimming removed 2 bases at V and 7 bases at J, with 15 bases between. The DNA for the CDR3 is TGTGCCAGCTCACCATTACCCGGAAGGAGGCAGCCCCAGCATTTT. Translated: CASSPLPGRRQPQHF.

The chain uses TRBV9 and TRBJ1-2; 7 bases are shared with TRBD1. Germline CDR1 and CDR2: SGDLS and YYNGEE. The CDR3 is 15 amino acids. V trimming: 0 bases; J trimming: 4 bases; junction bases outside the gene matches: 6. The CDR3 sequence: CASSVEQGTLYGYTF. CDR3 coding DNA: TGTGCCAGCAGCGTAGAACAGGGGACACTCTATGGCTACACCTTC.

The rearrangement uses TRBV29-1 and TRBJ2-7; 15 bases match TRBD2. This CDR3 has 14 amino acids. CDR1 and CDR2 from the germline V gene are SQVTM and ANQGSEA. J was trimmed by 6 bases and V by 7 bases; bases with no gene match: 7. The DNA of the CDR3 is TGCAGCGCCGGGACTAGCGGGGGGTCTAGCGAGCAGTACTTC. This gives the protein CSAGTSGGSSEQYF.

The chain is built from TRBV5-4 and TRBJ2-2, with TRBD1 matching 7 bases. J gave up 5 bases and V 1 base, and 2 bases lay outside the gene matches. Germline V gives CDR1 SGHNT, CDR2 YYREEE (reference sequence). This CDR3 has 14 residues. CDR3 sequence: CASSLNRGTGELFF. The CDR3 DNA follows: TGTGCCAGCAGCTTGAACAGGGGAACCGGGGAGCTGTTTTTT.

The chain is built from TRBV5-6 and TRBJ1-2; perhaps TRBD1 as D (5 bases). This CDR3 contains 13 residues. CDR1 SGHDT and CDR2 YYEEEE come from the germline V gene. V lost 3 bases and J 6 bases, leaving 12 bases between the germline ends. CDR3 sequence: CASSSLPGDGYTF. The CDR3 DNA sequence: TGTGCCAGCAGCTCCCTTCCGGGGGATGGCTACACCTTC.

CDR3 nucleotide sequence: TGTGCCAGCACTCGTGTCCGACAGGCCTACAATGAGCAGTTCTTC. Translated, it gives CASTRVRQAYNEQFF. The chain couples TRBV2 to TRBJ2-1; TRBD1 might be the D (6 bases). Germline lookup yields CDR1 SNHLY and CDR2 FYNNEI. The CDR3 is 15 amino acids. V lost 7 bases to trimming and J lost 2 bases, with 15 bases between them.

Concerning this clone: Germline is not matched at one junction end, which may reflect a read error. In DNA, the CDR3 is TGTGCCAGCAGGGAAGGGCCAGAGAACACTGAAGCTTTCTTT. Protein product: CASREGPENTEAFF. The chain joins TRBV2 to TRBJ1-1; D is unresolved. Germline CDR1 is SNHLY and CDR2 is FYNNEI. This CDR3 is 14 amino acids long.

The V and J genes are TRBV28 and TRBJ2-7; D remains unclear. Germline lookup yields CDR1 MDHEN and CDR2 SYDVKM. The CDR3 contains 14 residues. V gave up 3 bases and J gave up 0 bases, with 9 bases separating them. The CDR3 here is CASSFSPDSYEQYF. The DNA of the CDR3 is TGTGCCAGCAGTTTCTCCCCAGACTCCTACGAGCAGTACTTC.

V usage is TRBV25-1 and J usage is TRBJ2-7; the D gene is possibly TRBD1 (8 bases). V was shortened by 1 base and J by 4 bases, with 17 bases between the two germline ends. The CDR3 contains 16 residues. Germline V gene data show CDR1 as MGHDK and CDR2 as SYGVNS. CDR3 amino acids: CASSESGQGGEYEQYF. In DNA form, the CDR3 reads TGTGCCAGCAGTGAATCAGGACAGGGAGGGGAATACGAGCAGTACTTC.

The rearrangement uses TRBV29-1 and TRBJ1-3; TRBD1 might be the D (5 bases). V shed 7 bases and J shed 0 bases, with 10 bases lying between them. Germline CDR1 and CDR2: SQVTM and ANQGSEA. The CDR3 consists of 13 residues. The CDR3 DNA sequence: TGCAGCGGGGGGGATCACTCTGGAAACACCATATATTTT. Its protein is CSGGDHSGNTIYF.

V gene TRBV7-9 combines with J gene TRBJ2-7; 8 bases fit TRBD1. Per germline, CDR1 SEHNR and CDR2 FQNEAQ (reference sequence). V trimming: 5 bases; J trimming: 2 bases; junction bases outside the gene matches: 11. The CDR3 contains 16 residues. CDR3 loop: CASSPRDRSIPYEQYF. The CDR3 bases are TGTGCCAGCAGCCCAAGGGACAGGTCCATTCCCTACGAGCAGTACTTC.

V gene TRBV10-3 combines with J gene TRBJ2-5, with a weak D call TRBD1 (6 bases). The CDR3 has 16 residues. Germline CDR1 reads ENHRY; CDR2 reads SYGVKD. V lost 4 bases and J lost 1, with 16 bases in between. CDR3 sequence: CAISGKDRKIQETQYF. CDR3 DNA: TGTGCCATCAGTGGTAAGGACAGAAAGATCCAAGAGACCCAGTACTTC.

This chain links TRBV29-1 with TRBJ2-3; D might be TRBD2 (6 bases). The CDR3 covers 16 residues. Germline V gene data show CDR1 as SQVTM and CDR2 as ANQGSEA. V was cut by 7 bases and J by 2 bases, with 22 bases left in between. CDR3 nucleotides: TGCAGCGCTCTCCGGGCGCGGGACTCTTCCACAGATACGCAGTATTTT. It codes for CSALRARDSSTDTQYF.

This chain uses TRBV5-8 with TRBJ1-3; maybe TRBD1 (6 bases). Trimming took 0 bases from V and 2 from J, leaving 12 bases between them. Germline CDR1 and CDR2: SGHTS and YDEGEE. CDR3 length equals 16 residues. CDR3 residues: CASSLEAAGAGNTIYF. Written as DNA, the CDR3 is TGTGCCAGCAGCTTGGAGGCTGCAGGGGCTGGAAACACCATATATTTT.

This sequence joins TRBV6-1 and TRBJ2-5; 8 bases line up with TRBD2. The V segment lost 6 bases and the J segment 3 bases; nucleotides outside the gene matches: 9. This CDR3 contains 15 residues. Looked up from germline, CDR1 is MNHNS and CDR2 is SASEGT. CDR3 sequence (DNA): TGTGCCAGCAGCCTAGAAGGGACTAGGGAAGAGACCCAGTACTTC. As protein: CASSLEGTREETQYF.